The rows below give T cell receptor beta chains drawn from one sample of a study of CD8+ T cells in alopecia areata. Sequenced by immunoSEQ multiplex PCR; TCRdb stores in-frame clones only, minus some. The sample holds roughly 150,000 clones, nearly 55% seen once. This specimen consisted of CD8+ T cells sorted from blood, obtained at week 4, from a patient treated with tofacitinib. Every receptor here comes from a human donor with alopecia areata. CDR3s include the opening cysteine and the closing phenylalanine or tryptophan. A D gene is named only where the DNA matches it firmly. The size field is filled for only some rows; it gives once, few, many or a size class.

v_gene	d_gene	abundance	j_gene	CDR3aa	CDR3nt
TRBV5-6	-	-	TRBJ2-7	CASSLGGSRYEQYF	TGTGCCAGCAGCTTGGGGGGCAGCAGATACGAGCAGTACTTC
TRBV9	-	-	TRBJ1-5	CASSAFIGQPQHF	TGTGCCAGCAGCGCTTTTATCGGACAGCCCCAGCATTTT
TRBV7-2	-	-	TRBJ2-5	CASSQGVQETQYF	TGTGCCAGCAGTCAAGGCGTTCAAGAGACCCAGTACTTC
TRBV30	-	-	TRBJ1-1	CAWSPRENTEAFF	TGTGCCTGGAGCCCCAGGGAGAACACTGAAGCTTTCTTT
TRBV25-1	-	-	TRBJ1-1	CASSILEGGEAFF	TGTGCCAGCAGTATCCTAGAAGGGGGTGAAGCTTTCTTT
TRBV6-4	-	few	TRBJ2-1	CASSPSREGGFNEQFF	TGTGCCAGCAGTCCCTCCCGAGAGGGTGGGTTTAATGAGCAGTTCTTC
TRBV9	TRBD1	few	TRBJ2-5	CASSVEGPAQGVRETQYF	TGTGCCAGCAGCGTAGAGGGCCCCGCACAGGGGGTAAGAGAGACCCAGTACTTC
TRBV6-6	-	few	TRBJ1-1	CASSSVIWADEAFF	TGTGCCAGCAGTTCCGTAATTTGGGCAGATGAAGCTTTCTTT
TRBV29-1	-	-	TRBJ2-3	CSVIDRYTDTQYF	TGCAGCGTTATAGACAGGTACACAGATACGCAGTATTTT
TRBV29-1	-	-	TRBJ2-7	CSVEEETYEQYF	TGCAGCGTTGAGGAAGAGACCTACGAGCAGTACTTC